In this sample, the clone carrying this T cell receptor beta chain turned up a few times. These data come from a study of blood T cells in healthy people across ages. At the level of the study: Per two T cells, template switching captured roughly one barcoded beta molecule.

Germline V gene sequence: CDR1 SGHAT, CDR2 FQNNGV. Trimming removed 0 bases from V and 3 bases from J, with 14 bases in between. CDR3 length: 16 residues. The second PCR ran roughly 6 to 11 cycles with a sample-barcoded 5' primer and J-beta primers. TCRdb reprocessed the 5' RACE reads via MiXCR and lists one record per CDR3 protein. The sample lists roughly 800,000 distinct CDR3 sequences; 55% to 70% were seen once. Isolation yielded PBMCs, at least 7 million per sample, in every case. Sequencing used blood. The rearrangement joins TRBV11-2 to TRBJ2-5, with TRBD1 as a possible D gene (6 bases). The source of this sequence is a man aged 30 to 39 in good health. The CDR3 bases are TGTGCCAGCAGCTTAGAACTTCAGGGGTTGGAAGAGACCCAGTACTTC. It yields the protein CASSLELQGLEETQYF.